Each of the 7 T cell receptor beta chains below was sequenced from the same sample in a study of blood T cell repertoires in COVID-19. This table comes from immunoSEQ multiplex PCR, and its TCRdb copy is limited to in-frame clones, with some not included. The table shows about 81,000 clones, with 90% to 95% occurring only once. Sequencing was carried out using peripheral blood. The receptor source for this set is a woman aged 50 to 65 in a cohort sampled during active COVID-19.

The chain couples TRBV7-3 to TRBJ2-1, with a weak D call TRBD1 (5 bases). This CDR3 is built from 13 residues. Germline V gene data show CDR1 as SGHTA and CDR2 as FQGTGA. The ends were cut back, 5 bases at V and 7 bases at J, with 12 bases in the middle. For the CDR3, the DNA is TGTGCCAGCAGCCCAGGCGCAGGGAATGAGCAGTTCTTC. Its protein product is CASSPGAGNEQFF.

The genes are TRBV3-1 (or the pseudogene TRBV3-2) and TRBJ2-7, with 8 bases that match TRBD2. The ends lost 1 base at V and 0 bases at J; junction bases unmatched: 5. Germline assignment: CDR1 LGHDT and CDR2 YNNKEL (reference sequence). The CDR3 is 16 residues long. In DNA form, the CDR3 reads TGTGCCAGCAGCCAAGGGACTAGCCGAAACTCCTACGAGCAGTACTTC. Translation: CASSQGTSRNSYEQYF.

The gene calls are TRBV7-9 and TRBJ1-1; D may be TRBD1 (6 bases). The V gene's germline CDR1 is SEHNR and CDR2 FQNEAQ (reference sequence). The CDR3 spans 13 residues. Trimming took 5 bases from V and 10 from J, leaving 17 bases between them. The CDR3 region is CASSARGGRVAFF. Here the CDR3 DNA reads TGTGCCAGCAGCGCTCGCGGGGGGCGCGTAGCTTTCTTT.

The chain couples TRBV27 to TRBJ2-5, with 9 bases identical to TRBD1. Germline values: CDR1 MNHEY, CDR2 SMNVEV (reference sequence). The CDR3 covers 16 residues. V trimming: 5 bases; J trimming: 4 bases; junction bases outside the gene matches: 11. In DNA form, the CDR3 reads TGTGCCAGCAGTCCTCGGCCGGGACAGGGAGGAGAGACCCAGTACTTC. It specifies CASSPRPGQGGETQYF.

The chain has TRBV3-1 (or the pseudogene TRBV3-2) and TRBJ1-6; TRBD1 matches 8 bases. Germline CDR1 is LGHDT and CDR2 is YNNKEL (reference sequence). Trimming cost V 5 bases and J 10 bases; bases outside gene matches: 7. The CDR3 has 14 amino acids. This CDR3 is CASSSRDRRSPLHF. The CDR3 DNA reads TGTGCCAGCAGCTCAAGGGACAGGCGATCACCCCTCCACTTT.

This sequence joins TRBV28 and TRBJ1-1; TRBD1 matches 9 bases. The CDR3 is 14 residues long. Germline CDR1 MDHEN, CDR2 SYDVKM. V was clipped by 3 bases and J by 5 bases; unmatched bases: 4. CDR3 residues: CASSFIGTGTEAFF. CDR3 sequence (DNA): TGTGCCAGCAGTTTTATCGGGACAGGGACTGAAGCTTTCTTT.

This chain joins TRBV10-3 and TRBJ2-3; D perhaps matches TRBD1 (6 bases). Germline loops: CDR1 ENHRY, CDR2 SYGVKD. This CDR3 has 15 residues. The V end lost 6 bases, the J end lost 0 bases, and 13 bases lay between the germline ends. CDR3: CAIRRTATSTDTQYF. CDR3 bases: TGTGCCATCAGGAGGACAGCTACTAGCACAGATACGCAGTATTTT.